This T cell receptor (beta chain) emerged from a study of CD8 T cells in ankylosing spondylitis. Overall study results and limits: Both synovial fluid and blood in reactive arthritis had previously been reported to carry some motif variants. Matched ankylosing spondylitis synovial fluid reportedly showed significant enrichment of disease-linked clones. Characteristic, it appeared, of ankylosing spondylitis blood was a TCR beta motif of about eight highly homologous variants.

This clonotype appeared a few times. The target antigen is unknown. Scientists made TCR beta libraries using quantitative 5'-RACE with molecular barcodes. TCRdb fed the 5' RACE reads into MiXCR, producing one record per CDR3 protein. In the table there are approximately 500,000 distinct CDR3 sequences, roughly an eighth of which are singletons. Trimming shortened V by 0 bases and J by 4 bases, and 11 bases separated the two germline ends. The CDR3 is 14 residues long. Germline assignment: CDR1 SGHRS and CDR2 YFSETQ. This receptor was obtained from a male donor with ankylosing spondylitis. This chain joins TRBV5-1 and TRBJ2-7; D not resolved. Source material: blood, either unsorted or a sorted T cell fraction (not recorded which). CDR3 region: CASSLGLSHYEQYF. DNA for the CDR3: TGCGCCAGCAGCTTGGGACTTTCCCATTACGAGCAGTACTTC.